These 2 T cell receptor beta chains originate from one sample sequenced in a study of tumor-infiltrating lymphocytes in primary liver carcinoma (dated by TCRdb to the late 2010s). Reads for this sample came from an Illumina HiSeq 2500. Starting from approximately 500 ng total RNA, TCRbeta-specific cDNA was produced by reverse transcription with a constant-region primer and ProtoScript II reverse transcriptase. TCRbeta libraries were built with three nested multiplex PCR rounds, a slightly modified ARM-PCR procedure. Each of the first two PCR rounds ran for approximately 10 cycles using multiplex TRBV1-TRBV30 forward primers together with a Cbeta reverse primer. Using fastp trimming at Q25 and MiXCR clonotype assembly, TCRdb reanalyzed the public sequencing data and kept in-frame beta chains. CDR3 protein sequences are deduplicated, and each keeps its most common genes and DNA. For this sample there are about 190,000 distinct CDR3 sequences; around four fifths appear just once. Clones ranked in the top ten supply around 18% of the sample.

Without any cell sorting, total RNA and DNA were co-extracted from roughly 18-30 mg of bulk tissue using the AllPrep DNA/RNA mini kit. Sequenced sample: tumor tissue from primary liver carcinoma. These receptors were obtained from a man between 40 and 49 years old with primary liver carcinoma and hepatitis B virus infection.

As DNA, the CDR3 is TGTGCCAGCAGAACCGTAGCGGGAGGGCCAGAGACGCCGTACTTC. This gives the protein CASRTVAGGPETPYF. The V call is TRBV5-4, the J call TRBJ2-5; 11 bases line up with TRBD2. CDR3 length: 15 amino acids. CDR1 and CDR2 from the germline V gene are SGHNT and YYREEE (reference sequence). After removal of 5 bases from V and 13 bases from J, the junction contained 16 bases not matched to a gene.

Points on this clonotype: The junction departs from the called germline gene at one end, perhaps through a read error. The V and J genes are TRBV12-3 or TRBV12-4 and TRBJ1-4; D unresolved. There are 13 residues in the CDR3. In nucleotides, the CDR3 is TGTGCCAGCAGTCTATCGGGCATAGAAATACTGTTTTTT. Translating it yields CASSLSGIEILFF.